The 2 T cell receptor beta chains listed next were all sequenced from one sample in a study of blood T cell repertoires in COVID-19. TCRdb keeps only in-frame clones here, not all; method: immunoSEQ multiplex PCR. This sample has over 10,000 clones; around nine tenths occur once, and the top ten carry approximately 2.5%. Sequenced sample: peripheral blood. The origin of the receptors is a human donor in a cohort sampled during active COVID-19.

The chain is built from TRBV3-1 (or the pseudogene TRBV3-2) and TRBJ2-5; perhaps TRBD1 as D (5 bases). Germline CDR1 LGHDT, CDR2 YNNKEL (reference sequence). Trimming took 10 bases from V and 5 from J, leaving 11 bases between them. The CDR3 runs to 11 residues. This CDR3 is CATYSGETQYF. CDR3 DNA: TGTGCCACCTATTCAGGGGAGACCCAGTACTTC.

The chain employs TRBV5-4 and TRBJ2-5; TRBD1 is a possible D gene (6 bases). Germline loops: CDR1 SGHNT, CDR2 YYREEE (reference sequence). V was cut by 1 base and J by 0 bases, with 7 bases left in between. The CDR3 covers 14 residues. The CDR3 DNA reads TGTGCCAGCAGCTTGAGACAGGACCAAGAGACCCAGTACTTC. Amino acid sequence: CASSLRQDQETQYF.